This passage covers 27 T cell receptor beta chains from one sample sequenced in a study of cytomegalovirus exposure and HLA in healthy donors. The assay was immunoSEQ multiplex PCR, and TCRdb's table has in-frame clones only and misses some. This table holds about 140,000 clones, approximately 90% found once. The sequencing sample was made of PBMCs. These TCRs come from a man aged 18 to 29 in good health and CMV-seronegative.

This clone appeared a single time. This sequence joins TRBV7-9 and TRBJ2-1; 8 positions agree with TRBD1. This CDR3 region has 16 residues. The V and J ends lost 6 bases and 4 bases, in that order; junction bases with no gene match: 11. The germline V gene has CDR1 SEHNR and CDR2 FQNEAQ (reference sequence). CDR3 bases: TGTGCCAGCAGTATAAGGCGACAGGGGTTGTACAATGAGCAGTTCTTC. Protein sequence: CASSIRRQGLYNEQFF.

In its sample, this clone was seen once. Other DNA sequences within the sample encode an identical CDR3. The chain joins TRBV27 to TRBJ2-1, with a weak D call TRBD1 (5 bases). Germline-derived CDR1 and CDR2 are MNHEY and SMNVEV (reference sequence). The V gene lost 3 bases and the J gene lost 7 bases, with 7 bases spanning the gap. This CDR3 has 12 residues. DNA of the CDR3: TGTGCCAGCAGTTTCCCAGGGAATGAGCAGTTCTTC. Translation: CASSFPGNEQFF.

This clone was detected only once. V usage is TRBV6-5 and J usage is TRBJ2-1, with 8 positions matching TRBD2. Germline CDR1 and CDR2: MNHEY and SVGAGI. With V trimmed by 3 bases and J by 2 bases, 3 bases remained unmatched. CDR3 size: 15 residues. CDR3 loop: CASSYISGTYNEQFF. The CDR3 DNA sequence: TGTGCCAGCAGTTATATTAGCGGGACCTACAATGAGCAGTTCTTC.

Note on this clone: The germline gene is not matched at one end of the junction; a read error may be the cause. This sequence joins TRBV7-7 and TRBJ2-2, with TRBD1 identical over 10 bases. CDR3 length: 15 residues. Germline loops: CDR1 SSHAT, CDR2 FNYEAQ (reference sequence). CDR3 sequence reads: CATSEGQGITGELFF. The CDR3 DNA sequence: TGTGCCACCAGCGAGGGACAGGGGATCACCGGGGAGCTGTTTTTT. Full variable domain (remainder filled in from reference TRBV7-7 and TRBJ2-2): GAGVSQSPRYKVTKRGQDVTLRCDPISSHATLYWYQQALGQGPEFLTYFNYEAQPDKSGLPSDRFSAERPEGSISTLTIQRTEQRDSAMYRCATSEGQGITGELFFGEGSRLTVL.

The chain combines TRBV9 with TRBJ2-2, with 7 bases identical to TRBD2. J was trimmed by 1 base and V by 4 bases; bases with no gene match: 4. The V gene's germline CDR1 is SGDLS and CDR2 YYNGEE. The CDR3 is made up of 15 amino acids. CDR3 DNA: TGTGCCAGCAGCTCGGGAGGACTGAACACCGGGGAGCTGTTTTTT. Translation gives CASSSGGLNTGELFF.

The sample holds a few counts of this clone. The chain is built from TRBV5-4 and TRBJ1-2, with D perhaps matching TRBD1 (6 bases). Germline V gene data show CDR1 as SGHNT and CDR2 as YYREEE (reference sequence). Trimming left V 2 bases short and J 0 bases short, with 11 bases between. There are 15 residues in the CDR3. CDR3 loop: CASSLQGRANYGYTF. The CDR3 DNA reads TGTGCCAGCAGCTTACAGGGCCGAGCTAACTATGGCTACACCTTC.

V gene TRBV5-1 combines with J gene TRBJ2-1; D ambiguous. V was shortened by 3 bases and J by 0 bases, with 10 bases between the two germline ends. The germline V gene encodes CDR1 SGHRS and CDR2 YFSETQ. The CDR3 is 15 amino acids. CDR3 nucleotides: TGCGCCAGCAGCTCGTCGTCGGGCTCCTACAATGAGCAGTTCTTC. Residues: CASSSSSGSYNEQFF.

The chain has TRBV7-2 and TRBJ1-4; TRBD1 agrees at 8 bases. Germline V gives CDR1 SGHTA, CDR2 FQGNSA. The V and J ends lost 5 bases and 4 bases, in that order; junction bases with no gene match: 6. This CDR3 has 15 amino acids. The CDR3: CASSRRQGINEKLFF. CDR3 nucleotide sequence: TGTGCCAGCAGCAGACGACAGGGGATTAATGAAAAACTGTTTTTT.

The J gene is TRBJ1-2, the V gene TRBV5-4; 9 bases map to TRBD1. V was clipped by 2 bases and J by 8 bases; unmatched bases: 16. The CDR3 consists of 17 residues. From germline, CDR1 is SGHNT and CDR2 YYREEE (reference sequence). CDR3 coding DNA: TGTGCCAGCAGCTTCCCTGAGGGACAGGGCGCACTTTGGGGCTACACCTTC. Its protein is CASSFPEGQGALWGYTF. Supplemented by reference TRBV5-4 and TRBJ1-2, the full variable domain reads ETGVTQSPTHLIKTRGQQVTLRCSSQSGHNTVSWYQQALGQGPQFIFQYYREEENGRGNFPPRFSGLQFPNYSSELNVNALELDDSALYLCASSFPEGQGALWGYTFGSGTRLTVV.

The V gene is TRBV10-2, the J gene TRBJ2-1, with TRBD2 matching 8 bases. This CDR3 comprises 16 residues. Germline trimming cut 3 bases from V and 4 bases from J; bases unmatched to any gene: 8. In germline, CDR1 is WSHSY, CDR2 SAAADI. This CDR3 reads CASSDGLAGSYNEQFF. The CDR3 DNA reads TGCGCCAGCAGTGATGGATTAGCGGGGTCATACAATGAGCAGTTCTTC.

The V call is TRBV9, the J call TRBJ2-1; 10 bases align to TRBD2. Germline V lookup: CDR1 SGDLS, CDR2 YYNGEE. CDR3 length: 15 amino acids. Trimming removed 4 bases from V and 5 bases from J; junction bases left unmatched: 6. The CDR3 loop is CASSPRTSGNNEQFF. The CDR3 DNA sequence: TGTGCCAGCAGCCCAAGGACTAGCGGTAACAATGAGCAGTTCTTC.

This chain joins TRBV18 and TRBJ1-4; D is unclear. V shed 3 bases and J shed 6 bases, with 11 bases lying between them. The CDR3 covers 14 residues. Germline CDR1 KGHSH, CDR2 LQKENI. CDR3: CASSPGVVDEKLFF. CDR3 DNA sequence: TGTGCCAGCTCACCCGGGGTCGTCGATGAAAAACTGTTTTTT.

This clone was picked up a small number of times. In DNA, the CDR3 is TGTGCCAGCAGTTACCTCAGGGGGCGCATAGAGACCCAGTACTTC. This codes for CASSYLRGRIETQYF. V is TRBV6-5 and J is TRBJ2-5, with 8 bases matching TRBD1. CDR1 is MNHEY and CDR2 is SVGAGI in the germline V gene. After removal of 2 bases from V and 4 bases from J, the junction contained 6 bases not matched to a gene. The CDR3 is made up of 15 amino acids.

The chain is built from TRBV6-1 and TRBJ1-5; 9 bases map to TRBD1. The CDR3 extends over 14 amino acids. V shed 10 bases and J 7 bases; nucleotides not matched to a gene: 11. Germline V lookup: CDR1 MNHNS, CDR2 SASEGT. In DNA form, the CDR3 reads TGTGCCACTCGATTCGACAGGGGGGGACAGCCCCAGCATTTT. As protein: CATRFDRGGQPQHF.

This rearrangement joins TRBV6-5 to TRBJ2-1, with a possible D match to TRBD1 (6 bases). The ends were cut back, 2 bases at V and 6 bases at J, with 11 bases in the middle. The CDR3 length is 14 residues. Germline assignment: CDR1 MNHEY and CDR2 SVGAGI. The CDR3 bases are TGTGCCAGCAGTTACCGGCCGGACAGCAATGAGCAGTTCTTC. Its translation is CASSYRPDSNEQFF.

The chain combines TRBV7-3 with TRBJ1-1, with D possibly matching TRBD1 (6 bases). Trimming cost V 4 bases and J 5 bases, with 11 bases left between them. The CDR3 is 13 amino acids. Germline assignment: CDR1 SGHTA and CDR2 FQGTGA. This CDR3 is CASSYREGTEAFF. The CDR3 DNA reads as TGTGCCAGCAGCTACAGGGAAGGTACTGAAGCTTTCTTT.

The chain combines TRBV9 with TRBJ2-3; no clear D. Between the trimmed V and J ends, which lost 4 bases and 2 bases, there was a span of 8 bases. Germline lookup yields CDR1 SGDLS and CDR2 YYNGEE. The CDR3 covers 13 residues. CDR3 bases: TGTGCCAGCAGCCCGCCAGACACAGATACGCAGTATTTT. Protein: CASSPPDTDTQYF.

This chain joins TRBV5-1 and TRBJ2-7; 7 bases agree with TRBD1. This CDR3 has 14 residues. J gave up 2 bases and V 3 bases, and 5 bases lay outside the gene matches. Per germline, CDR1 SGHRS and CDR2 YFSETQ. The CDR3 DNA sequence: TGCGCCAGCAGCTATTCGACAGGGACCTACGAGCAGTACGTC. Amino acids: CASSYSTGTYEQYV.

The CDR3: CASSLLAGGPHVTGELFF. For the CDR3, the DNA is TGTGCCAGCAGCTTATTAGCGGGGGGGCCCCACGTTACCGGGGAGCTGTTTTTT. The V call is TRBV7-3, the J call TRBJ2-2, with 11 bases fitting TRBD2. The CDR3 consists of 18 residues. CDR1 is SGHTA, CDR2 FQGTGA, per germline. V shed 2 bases and J 5 bases; nucleotides not matched to a gene: 10.

This chain uses TRBV5-1 with TRBJ1-1; 7 bases are shared with TRBD1. Losses at the gene ends were 2 bases for V and 4 bases for J; bases not matched to a gene: 5. The CDR3 contains 14 residues. In germline, CDR1 is SGHRS, CDR2 YFSETQ. The CDR3 loop is CASSFSAGGTEAFF. CDR3 nucleotides: TGCGCCAGCAGCTTTTCGGCAGGGGGCACTGAAGCTTTCTTT.

The chain combines TRBV7-3 with TRBJ2-7; 7 positions match TRBD1. With V trimmed by 2 bases and J by 0 bases, 4 bases remained unmatched. Germline CDR1 reads SGHTA; CDR2 reads FQGTGA. The CDR3 totals 15 residues. The CDR3 DNA follows: TGTGCCAGCAGCTTAGACGGGACAGACTCCTACGAGCAGTACTTC. This sequence encodes CASSLDGTDSYEQYF. Variable domain in full (rest from reference TRBV7-3 and TRBJ2-7): GAGVSQTPSNKVTEKGKYVELRCDPISGHTALYWYRQSLGQGPEFLIYFQGTGAADDSGLPNDRFFAVRPEGSVSTLKIQRTERGDSAVYLCASSLDGTDSYEQYFGPGTRLTVT.

The V gene is TRBV18, the J gene TRBJ1-1; a possible D gene is TRBD1 (6 bases). Trimming took 3 bases from V and 0 from J, leaving 20 bases between them. The CDR3 sequence is 18 residues long. Germline V lookup: CDR1 KGHSH, CDR2 LQKENI. The CDR3 sequence is CASSPSSTGNLLNTEAFF. The DNA for the CDR3 is TGTGCCAGCTCACCCTCCTCGACAGGAAACCTCCTGAACACTGAAGCTTTCTTT.

In this sample, this clone turned up a few times. The CDR3 region is CASRRQGIDGDYGYTF. The CDR3, as DNA: TGTGCCAGTAGGCGACAGGGGATCGACGGGGACTATGGCTACACCTTC. V and J are TRBV19 and TRBJ1-2; 8 bases fit TRBD1. Germline loops: CDR1 LNHDA, CDR2 SQIVND (reference sequence). The CDR3 contains 16 residues. V dropped 6 bases and J dropped 3; count of bases not matched to a gene: 12.

As concerns this clone: Other DNA sequences in the sample encode the same CDR3. The V gene is TRBV30, the J gene TRBJ1-6; the match to TRBD1 covers 12 bases. The CDR3 loop spans 17 amino acids. CDR1 GTSNPN and CDR2 SVGIG come from the germline V gene (reference sequence). V shed 5 bases and J 5 bases; nucleotides not matched to a gene: 10. CDR3 amino acids: CAWRGGQGAAHNSPLHF. CDR3 nucleotides: TGTGCCTGGCGGGGGGGACAGGGGGCGGCCCATAATTCACCCCTCCACTTT.

This sequence joins TRBV29-1 and TRBJ2-3, with 11 bases fitting TRBD1. The germline gives CDR1 SQVTM, CDR2 ANQGSEA. The CDR3 consists of 17 residues. Trimming cost V 5 bases and J 1 base; bases outside gene matches: 11. The CDR3, as DNA: TGCAGCGTTTTATACCGGACAGGGGGCTTGGGCACAGATACGCAGTATTTT. Protein product: CSVLYRTGGLGTDTQYF.

The genes are TRBV19 and TRBJ1-2; maybe TRBD1 (5 bases). Germline loops: CDR1 LNHDA, CDR2 SQIVND (reference sequence). V was shortened by 4 bases and J by 4 bases, with 13 bases between the two germline ends. The CDR3 consists of 14 residues. The CDR3 region is CASSTDRTPYGYTF. The CDR3 region has the DNA TGTGCCAGTAGTACCGACAGAACACCCTATGGCTACACCTTC.

The chain carries TRBV18 and TRBJ1-5; D gene uncertain. Looked up from germline, CDR1 is KGHSH and CDR2 is LQKENI. Trimming stripped 1 base from V and 0 bases from J, with 7 bases between. The CDR3 runs 15 residues. The CDR3 region has the DNA TGTGCCAGCTCACCACTTCCAGGTAGCAATCAGCCCCAGCATTTT. Residues: CASSPLPGSNQPQHF.